Following are 2 T cell receptor beta chains from one sample sequenced in a study of blood T cell repertoires in COVID-19. The protocol was immunoSEQ multiplex PCR, while the TCRdb copy is restricted to in-frame clones and leaves out a portion. The sample records some 70,000 clones, 80% to 90% being singletons. Sequencing used peripheral blood. These receptors were taken from a woman in her 70s with acute or convalescent COVID-19.

The sample holds a few counts of this clone. J is TRBJ1-1 and V is TRBV3-1 (or the pseudogene TRBV3-2), with D maybe TRBD1 (5 bases). CDR1 LGHDT and CDR2 YNNKEL come from the germline V gene (reference sequence). V lost 4 bases and J 5 bases, leaving 14 bases between the germline ends. This CDR3 has 14 residues. In DNA form, the CDR3 reads TGTGCCAGCAGCCCGGGGCCCGGGGGAACTGAAGCTTTCTTT. Amino acid sequence: CASSPGPGGTEAFF.

The chain is built from TRBV3-1 (or the pseudogene TRBV3-2) and TRBJ1-2; 10 bases are a match to TRBD1. Losses at the gene ends were 4 bases for V and 5 bases for J; bases not matched to a gene: 4. Per germline, CDR1 LGHDT and CDR2 YNNKEL (reference sequence). CDR3 length equals 14 residues. CDR3 region: CASSPRTGGYGYTF. CDR3 in DNA: TGTGCCAGCAGCCCACGGACAGGGGGATATGGCTACACCTTC.